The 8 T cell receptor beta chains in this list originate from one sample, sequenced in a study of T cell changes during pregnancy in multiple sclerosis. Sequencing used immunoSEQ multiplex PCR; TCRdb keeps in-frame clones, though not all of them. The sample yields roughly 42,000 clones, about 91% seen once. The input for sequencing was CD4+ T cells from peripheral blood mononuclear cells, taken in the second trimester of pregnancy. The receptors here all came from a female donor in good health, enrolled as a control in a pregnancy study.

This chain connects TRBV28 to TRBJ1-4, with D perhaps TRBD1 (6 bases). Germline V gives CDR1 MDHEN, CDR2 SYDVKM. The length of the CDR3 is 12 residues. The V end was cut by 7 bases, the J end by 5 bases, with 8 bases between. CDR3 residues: CASTGQNEKLFF. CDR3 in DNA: TGTGCCAGCACCGGACAGAATGAAAAACTGTTTTTT.

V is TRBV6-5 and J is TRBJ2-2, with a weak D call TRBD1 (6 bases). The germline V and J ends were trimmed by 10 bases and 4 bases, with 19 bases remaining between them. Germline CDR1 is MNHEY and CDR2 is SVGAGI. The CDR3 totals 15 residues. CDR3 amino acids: CATSRGSDSTGELFF. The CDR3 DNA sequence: TGTGCCACCTCCCGGGGCTCGGACAGCACCGGGGAGCTGTTTTTT.

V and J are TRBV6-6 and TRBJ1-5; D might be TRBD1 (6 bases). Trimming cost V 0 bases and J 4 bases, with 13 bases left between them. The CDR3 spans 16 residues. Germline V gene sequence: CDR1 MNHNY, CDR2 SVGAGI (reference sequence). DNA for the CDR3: TGTGCCAGCAGTTACTCGTTTGGACAGCCTAATCAGCCCCAGCATTTT. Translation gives CASSYSFGQPNQPQHF.

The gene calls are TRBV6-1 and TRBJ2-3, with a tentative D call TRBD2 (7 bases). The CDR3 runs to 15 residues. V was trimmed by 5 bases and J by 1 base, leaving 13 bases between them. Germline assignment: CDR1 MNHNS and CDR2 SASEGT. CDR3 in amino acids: CASSSRGAGTDTQYF. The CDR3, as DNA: TGTGCCAGCAGTTCCCGGGGGGCGGGCACAGATACGCAGTATTTT.

CDR3 residues: CASSQDFYEQYF. The CDR3 DNA sequence: TGCGCCAGCAGCCAAGACTTCTACGAGCAGTACTTC. The chain combines TRBV5-1 with TRBJ2-7; D is unclear. Germline V gives CDR1 SGHRS, CDR2 YFSETQ. CDR3 length: 12 amino acids. V was shortened by 4 bases and J by 3 bases, with 8 bases between the two germline ends.

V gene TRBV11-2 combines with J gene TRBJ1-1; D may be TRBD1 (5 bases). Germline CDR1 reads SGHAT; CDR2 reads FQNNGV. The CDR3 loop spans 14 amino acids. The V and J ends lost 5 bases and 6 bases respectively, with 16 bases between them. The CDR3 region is CASSLDFGASEAFF. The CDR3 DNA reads TGTGCCAGCAGCCTCGATTTTGGGGCCTCTGAAGCTTTCTTT.

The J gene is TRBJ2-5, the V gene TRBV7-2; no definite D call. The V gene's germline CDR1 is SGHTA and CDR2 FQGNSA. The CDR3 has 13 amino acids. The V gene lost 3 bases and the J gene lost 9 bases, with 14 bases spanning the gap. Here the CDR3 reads CASSFGDPAAQYF. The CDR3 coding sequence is TGTGCCAGCAGCTTTGGCGACCCGGCGGCCCAGTACTTC.

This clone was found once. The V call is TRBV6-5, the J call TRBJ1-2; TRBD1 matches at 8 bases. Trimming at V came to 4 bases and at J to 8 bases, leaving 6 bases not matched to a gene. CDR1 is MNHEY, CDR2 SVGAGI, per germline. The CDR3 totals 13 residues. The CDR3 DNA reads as TGTGCCAGCAGTTCGCGGACAGGGCTAGGCTACACCTTC. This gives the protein CASSSRTGLGYTF.